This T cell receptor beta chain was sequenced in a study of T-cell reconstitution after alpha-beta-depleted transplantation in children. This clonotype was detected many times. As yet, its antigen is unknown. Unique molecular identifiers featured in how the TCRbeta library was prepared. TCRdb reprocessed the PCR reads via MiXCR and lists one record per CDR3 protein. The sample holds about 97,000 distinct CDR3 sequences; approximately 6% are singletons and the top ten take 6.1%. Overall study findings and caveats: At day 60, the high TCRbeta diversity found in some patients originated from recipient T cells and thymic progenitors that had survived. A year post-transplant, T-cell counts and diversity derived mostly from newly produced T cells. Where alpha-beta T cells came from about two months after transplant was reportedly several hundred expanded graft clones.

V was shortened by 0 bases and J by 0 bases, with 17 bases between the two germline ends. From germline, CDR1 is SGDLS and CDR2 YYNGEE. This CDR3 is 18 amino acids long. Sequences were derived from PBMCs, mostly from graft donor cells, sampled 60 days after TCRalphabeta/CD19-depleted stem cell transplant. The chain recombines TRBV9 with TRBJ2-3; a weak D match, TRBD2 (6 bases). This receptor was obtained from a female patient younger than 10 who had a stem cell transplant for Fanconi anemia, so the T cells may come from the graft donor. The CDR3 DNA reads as TGTGCCAGCAGCGTAGTCCGGGGGACTCCCTCTAGCACAGATACGCAGTATTTT. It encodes CASSVVRGTPSSTDTQYF.